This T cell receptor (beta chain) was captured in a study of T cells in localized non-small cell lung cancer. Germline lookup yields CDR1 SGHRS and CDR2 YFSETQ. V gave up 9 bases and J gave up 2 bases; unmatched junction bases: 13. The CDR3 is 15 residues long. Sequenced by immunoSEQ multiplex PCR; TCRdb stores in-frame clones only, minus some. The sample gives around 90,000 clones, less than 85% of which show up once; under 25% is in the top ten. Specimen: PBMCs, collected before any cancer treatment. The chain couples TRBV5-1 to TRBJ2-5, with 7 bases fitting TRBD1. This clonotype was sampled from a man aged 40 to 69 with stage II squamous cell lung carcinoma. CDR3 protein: CATTVEGGQQETQYF. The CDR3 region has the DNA TGCGCCACCACCGTCGAAGGGGGCCAACAAGAGACCCAGTACTTC.